This passage covers 18 T cell receptor beta chains from one sample sequenced in a study of blood T cell repertoires in COVID-19. Clones were read by immunoSEQ multiplex PCR, and TCRdb kept only the in-frame ones, dropping some. The sample holds approximately 210,000 clones, about 84% seen once. Sequences were obtained from PBMCs or T cells enriched from blood (not recorded which). The receptors stem from a young man with acute COVID-19.

This rearrangement joins TRBV11-2 to TRBJ2-5, with 13 nucleotides matching TRBD2. CDR1 and CDR2 (germline): SGHAT, FQNNGV. The CDR3 runs 16 residues. With 5 bases clipped from V and 4 bases from J, the junction kept 7 bases outside the gene matches. CDR3 DNA sequence: TGTGCCAGCAGCACCGGGACTAGCGGGGTGGGAGAGACCCAGTACTTC. The encoded protein is CASSTGTSGVGETQYF.

The CDR3 bases are TGCGCCAGCAGTGAATCAGGCAACAAACCTTTCTTT. Protein sequence: CASSESGNKPFF. The chain combines TRBV10-1 with TRBJ1-1; D is unresolved. Trimming shortened V by 3 bases and J by 12 bases, and 14 bases separated the two germline ends. Germline loops: CDR1 WNHNN, CDR2 SYGVQD (reference sequence). This CDR3 has 12 amino acids.

The table lists this clone with many counts. The chain employs TRBV7-9 and TRBJ2-3; possible D gene TRBD1, 6 bases. Per germline, CDR1 SEHNR and CDR2 FQNEAQ (reference sequence). V was cut by 2 bases and J by 4 bases, with 10 bases left in between. CDR3 length equals 14 residues. Here the CDR3 reads CASSLMAGADTQYF. Written as DNA, the CDR3 is TGTGCCAGCAGCTTAATGGCAGGGGCAGATACGCAGTATTTT.

This chain links TRBV30 with TRBJ2-1; 12 bases align to TRBD2. The length of the CDR3 is 15 residues. J lost 5 bases, V lost 0 bases, and 2 bases had no gene match. CDR1 GTSNPN and CDR2 SVGIG come from the germline V gene (reference sequence). CDR3 loop: CAWSVGLAGHNEQFF. Written as DNA, the CDR3 is TGTGCCTGGAGTGTAGGACTAGCGGGGCACAATGAGCAGTTCTTC.

This clone has a single count. J is TRBJ2-1 and V is TRBV7-2; tentative D call: TRBD2 (5 bases). The V gene's germline CDR1 is SGHTA and CDR2 FQGNSA. Between the trimmed V and J ends, which lost 2 bases and 15 bases, there was a span of 20 bases. The length of the CDR3 is 14 residues. The CDR3 is CASSLIWTDSETFF. Here the CDR3 DNA reads TGTGCCAGCAGCTTAATTTGGACGGACTCTGAGACGTTCTTC.

In this sample, this clone turned up once. The CDR3 is CASSFDLGTQYF. CDR3 DNA sequence: TGTGCCAGCAGCTTCGACTTGGGGACCCAGTACTTC. V gene TRBV11-2 combines with J gene TRBJ2-5; D gene ambiguous. The CDR3 contains 12 residues. Trimming stripped 3 bases from V and 7 bases from J, with 9 bases between. Germline values: CDR1 SGHAT, CDR2 FQNNGV. Using reference TRBV11-2 and TRBJ2-5 for the parts outside the CDR3, the full variable domain is EAGVAQSPRYKIIEKRQSVAFWCNPISGHATLYWYQQILGQGPKLLIQFQNNGVVDDSQLPKDRFSAERLKGVDSTLKIQPAKLEDSAVYLCASSFDLGTQYFGPGTRLLVL.

The genes are TRBV27 and TRBJ1-3; TRBD1 agrees at 9 bases. This CDR3 has 13 amino acids. Germline values: CDR1 MNHEY, CDR2 SMNVEV (reference sequence). The junction had 4 bases not matched to a gene; V was cut back by 9 bases and J by 4 bases. The CDR3 here is CARQGAEGNTIYF. CDR3 sequence (DNA): TGTGCCAGACAGGGGGCGGAAGGAAACACCATATATTTT.

The rearrangement links TRBV13 to TRBJ2-3, with 9 bases matching TRBD2. V gave up 5 bases and J gave up 5 bases; unmatched junction bases: 8. Germline-derived CDR1 and CDR2 are PRHDT and FYEKMQ (reference sequence). The CDR3 consists of 15 residues. The CDR3 protein is CASSRERGALDTQYF. CDR3 sequence (DNA): TGTGCCAGCAGCCGTGAGCGGGGGGCCCTAGATACGCAGTATTTT.

The chain couples TRBV5-1 to TRBJ1-6; tentative D call: TRBD1 (5 bases). With 0 bases removed from V and 9 bases from J, the gap between germline ends came to 13 bases. Germline CDR1 is SGHRS and CDR2 is YFSETQ. This CDR3 region has 15 residues. Written as DNA, the CDR3 is TGCGCCAGCAGCTTGGAAGTGTCCGGGGGTTCACCCCTCCACTTT. This translates into CASSLEVSGGSPLHF.

The chain combines TRBV28 with TRBJ1-5; D is possibly TRBD1 (6 bases). The V end lost 2 bases, the J end lost 3 bases, and 11 bases lay between the germline ends. Germline V gives CDR1 MDHEN, CDR2 SYDVKM. This CDR3 comprises 15 residues. CDR3 loop: CASSLTGLNNQPQHF. CDR3 bases: TGTGCCAGCAGTTTAACAGGGTTGAACAATCAGCCCCAGCATTTT.

The chain links TRBV5-1 to TRBJ1-6, with 7 bases matching TRBD1. The J segment lost 7 bases and the V segment lost 4 bases, leaving 8 bases of the junction unmatched. Looked up from germline, CDR1 is SGHRS and CDR2 is YFSETQ. The CDR3 loop spans 15 amino acids. The CDR3 nucleotides are TGCGCCAGCAGCAGATTAGACAGGGTCAATTCACCCCTCCACTTT. Translated: CASSRLDRVNSPLHF.

Details on this clone: This CDR3 is also generated by other DNA sequences in the sample. CDR3 protein: CASRVTGNQPQHF. The DNA for the CDR3 is TGTGCCAGCAGGGTGACAGGGAATCAGCCCCAGCATTTT. This chain connects TRBV6-5 to TRBJ1-5; 7 bases line up with TRBD1. With V trimmed by 6 bases and J by 4 bases, 3 bases remained unmatched. This CDR3 region has 13 residues. Germline V CDR1 and CDR2: MNHEY, SVGAGI.

The V gene is TRBV27, the J gene TRBJ2-5; 8 nucleotides match TRBD2. The CDR3 spans 18 residues. With 4 bases clipped from V and 2 bases from J, the junction kept 15 bases outside the gene matches. Germline lookup yields CDR1 MNHEY and CDR2 SMNVEV (reference sequence). For the CDR3, the DNA is TGTGCCAGCAGTTCCGAAATCGGGGGGGGACTATATCAAGAGACCCAGTACTTC. It codes for CASSSEIGGGLYQETQYF.

The J gene is TRBJ2-2, the V gene TRBV11-2, with TRBD1 identical over 8 bases. The V gene end was trimmed by 4 bases and the J gene end by 4 bases; junction bases not matched to a gene: 5. The CDR3 extends over 15 amino acids. CDR1 and CDR2 from the germline V gene are SGHAT and FQNNGV. DNA for the CDR3: TGTGCCAGCAGCTCCAAGACAGGGGTCACCGGGGAGCTGTTTTTT. Translated, it gives CASSSKTGVTGELFF.

This clone occurred once. This rearrangement joins TRBV27 to TRBJ2-6; 7 bases line up with TRBD1. Trimming took 3 bases from V and 0 from J; bases not matched to a gene: 11. Germline V lookup: CDR1 MNHEY, CDR2 SMNVEV (reference sequence). The CDR3 has 19 amino acids. CDR3 region: CASSFLPGTVLSGANVLTF. DNA for the CDR3: TGTGCCAGCAGTTTTTTACCCGGGACAGTCCTCTCTGGGGCCAACGTCCTGACTTTC.

A few counts support this clone. The rearrangement uses TRBV7-9 and TRBJ2-1; D unclear. Germline CDR1 reads SEHNR; CDR2 reads FQNEAQ (reference sequence). The CDR3 has 12 amino acids. V shed 1 base and J shed 9 bases, with 7 bases lying between them. This CDR3 reads CASSLGIVEQFF. CDR3 in DNA: TGTGCCAGCAGCTTAGGTATTGTTGAGCAGTTCTTC.

This chain connects TRBV12-3 or TRBV12-4 to TRBJ1-5; 8 bases match TRBD1. Trimming at V came to 6 bases and at J to 6 bases, leaving 4 bases not matched to a gene. CDR3 length: 13 residues. CDR3 protein: CASSRTGIQPQHF. For the CDR3, the DNA is TGTGCCAGCAGCCGGACAGGGATTCAGCCCCAGCATTTT.

The chain uses TRBV20-1 and TRBJ1-1; 7 bases are a match to TRBD1. The V and J ends lost 7 bases and 3 bases, in that order; junction bases with no gene match: 2. Germline assignment: CDR1 DFQATT and CDR2 SNEGSKA (reference sequence). The CDR3 runs to 11 residues. The CDR3 bases are TGCAGTGTGCAGGGGGACACTGAAGCTTTCTTT. Its protein product is CSVQGDTEAFF.